This passage covers 26 T cell receptor beta chains from one sample sequenced in a study of response to subunit inactivated influenza vaccine (dated by TCRdb to about 2018). Library preparation used RT-PCR. Instrument used: Illumina HiSeq 2500. TCRdb trimmed public reads at Q25 via fastp, called clones via MiXCR and kept in-frame beta chains. Rows are combined by CDR3 protein, so each entry shows the most common genes and DNA. Here the sample has roughly 170,000 distinct CDR3 sequences; around 9% occur a single time. Roughly a tenth of the sample is taken by the ten largest. The specimen was non-naive T cells sorted from PBMCs, collected on the day of vaccination. Read against the paper, the sample's cell subset or site label means: memory T cell fraction. The source is a man in his forties or fifties who received an inactivated influenza vaccine. Donor details come from another sample of the same person, matched by shared clones.

This clonotype was picked up a small number of times. The chain recombines TRBV20-1 with TRBJ2-2, with 8 bases matching TRBD2. V dropped 5 bases and J dropped 8; count of bases not matched to a gene: 13. The length of the CDR3 is 15 residues. CDR1 DFQATT and CDR2 SNEGSKA come from the germline V gene (reference sequence). The CDR3 DNA reads as TGCAGTGCTCCCCGGGCTAGCGGGCGGGGGGGGGAGCTGTTTTTT. Translated, it gives CSAPRASGRGGELFF.

This chain uses TRBV6-2 or TRBV6-3 with TRBJ1-5, with 8 bases lining up with TRBD1. Germline V gives CDR1 MNHEY, CDR2 SVGEGT. The V segment lost 6 bases and the J segment 4 bases; nucleotides outside the gene matches: 5. This CDR3 is 14 amino acids long. CDR3 region: CASRRDRPNQPQHF. As DNA, the CDR3 is TGTGCCAGCAGACGGGACAGGCCAAATCAGCCCCAGCATTTT.

A few counts support this clonotype. A junction end diverges from the germline sequence, so it may reflect a read error. V is TRBV19 and J is TRBJ2-1; 8 bases align to TRBD2. The CDR3 has 12 residues. Germline V CDR1 and CDR2: LNHDA, SQIVND (reference sequence). Here the CDR3 DNA reads TGTGCCAGTAGTATCGCGGGACTAGTCCTCGTCTTC. Protein: CASSIAGLVLVF.

This clonotype has just a few counts. The rearrangement joins TRBV5-1 to TRBJ2-1, with D perhaps matching TRBD2 (5 bases). The germline V and J ends were trimmed by 4 bases and 0 bases, with 14 bases remaining between them. There are 16 residues in the CDR3. Germline V CDR1 and CDR2: SGHRS, YFSETQ. This chain's CDR3 is CASSPGLDSSYNEQFF. CDR3 DNA sequence: TGCGCCAGCAGCCCCGGACTCGATAGCTCCTACAATGAGCAGTTCTTC.

This chain joins TRBV20-1 and TRBJ2-2; TRBD2 matches 8 bases. CDR1 DFQATT and CDR2 SNEGSKA come from the germline V gene (reference sequence). The V and J ends lost 6 bases and 3 bases, in that order; junction bases with no gene match: 9. This CDR3 region has 15 residues. The CDR3 region has the DNA TGCAGTGCGCCGGCGGGGGGATCACACACCGGGGAGCTGTTTTTT. This gives the protein CSAPAGGSHTGELFF.

The table lists this clonotype with a few counts. The J gene is TRBJ2-3, the V gene TRBV9; 9 nucleotides align to TRBD2. The germline CDR1 and CDR2 sequences are SGDLS and YYNGEE. J lost 6 bases, V lost 4 bases, and 18 bases had no gene match. CDR3 length: 18 amino acids. CDR3 nucleotide sequence: TGTGCCAGCAGCAGAAGGGGGGATAGCGGGAGAGCTTTGGATACGCAGTATTTT. Translating it yields CASSRRGDSGRALDTQYF.

This clonotype has a handful of counts. The chain couples TRBV20-1 to TRBJ2-7, with TRBD1 identical over 7 bases. The germline V gene encodes CDR1 DFQATT and CDR2 SNEGSKA (reference sequence). The CDR3 extends over 16 amino acids. V shed 1 base and J 7 bases; nucleotides not matched to a gene: 16. The CDR3 DNA sequence: TGCAGTGCTAGAGGGTCCCGACAGGGCACTTTATGGGAGCAGTACTTC. Protein sequence: CSARGSRQGTLWEQYF.

CDR3 coding DNA: TGTGCCTGTAGACAGGGTTGGAAGGACGGCTACACCTTC. Protein: CACRQGWKDGYTF. The V gene is TRBV30, the J gene TRBJ1-2, with 7 nucleotides matching TRBD1. Losses at the gene ends were 6 bases for V and 8 bases for J; bases not matched to a gene: 12. CDR1 and CDR2 (germline): GTSNPN, SVGIG (reference sequence). The CDR3 totals 13 residues.

V is TRBV20-1 and J is TRBJ2-7; D is undetermined. The length of the CDR3 is 14 residues. CDR1 and CDR2 (germline): DFQATT, SNEGSKA (reference sequence). Trimming shortened V by 6 bases and J by 2 bases, and 17 bases separated the two germline ends. This chain's CDR3 is CSAPRPGATYEQYF. In DNA, the CDR3 is TGCAGTGCCCCTCGTCCCGGTGCCACCTACGAGCAGTACTTC.

The sample holds many counts of this clonotype. The chain recombines TRBV14 with TRBJ2-5; 12 bases map to TRBD2. J lost 5 bases, V lost 3 bases, and 4 bases had no gene match. Per germline, CDR1 SGHDN and CDR2 FVKESK. The length of the CDR3 is 15 residues. Written as DNA, the CDR3 is TGTGCCAGCAGCCAGCGACTAGCGGGGGAGGAGACCCAGTACTTC. The encoded protein is CASSQRLAGEETQYF. The whole variable domain, filled in from reference TRBV14 and TRBJ2-5, reads EAGVTQFPSHSVIEKGQTVTLRCDPISGHDNLYWYRRVMGKEIKFLLHFVKESKQDESGMPNNRFLAERTGGTYSTLKVQPAELEDSGVYFCASSQRLAGEETQYFGPGTRLLVL.

This clonotype was recorded at least ten times. J is TRBJ2-5 and V is TRBV4-1; 12 nucleotides line up with TRBD2. This CDR3 is built from 16 residues. V shed 0 bases, J shed 4 bases, and the junction held 3 bases outside the gene matches. The germline CDR1 and CDR2 sequences are MGHRA and YSYEKL. The CDR3: CASSQETGLAGETQYF. The DNA of the CDR3 is TGCGCCAGCAGCCAAGAAACGGGACTAGCGGGAGAGACCCAGTACTTC.

This clonotype turned up a few times. V is TRBV7-9 and J is TRBJ1-1; D uncertain. V was shortened by 2 bases and J by 5 bases, with 6 bases between the two germline ends. The CDR3 sequence is 12 residues long. Germline V gene data show CDR1 as SEHNR and CDR2 as FQNEAQ (reference sequence). The CDR3 loop is CASSLRWTEAFF. The CDR3 nucleotides read TGTGCCAGCAGCTTACGCTGGACTGAAGCTTTCTTT.

V and J are TRBV18 and TRBJ2-3; a possible D gene is TRBD2 (5 bases). Trimming took off 0 bases at V and 4 bases at J, with 8 bases between the two ends. This CDR3 is built from 14 residues. Germline CDR1 is KGHSH and CDR2 is LQKENI. CDR3 nucleotides: TGTGCCAGCTCACCACCGAACGGGGCAGATACGCAGTATTTT. This translates into CASSPPNGADTQYF. Full variable domain (outside the CDR3, taken from reference TRBV18 and TRBJ2-3): NAGVMQNPRHLVRRRGQEARLRCSPMKGHSHVYWYRQLPEEGLKFMVYLQKENIIDESGMPKERFSAEFPKEGPSILRIQQVVRGDSAAYFCASSPPNGADTQYFGPGTRLTVL.

CDR3 coding DNA: TGTGCCAGCAGCCGTACAAGGAACACTGAAGCTTTCTTT. Amino acid sequence: CASSRTRNTEAFF. The chain employs TRBV12-3 or TRBV12-4 and TRBJ1-1; D is undetermined. Trimming left V 6 bases short and J 1 base short, with 9 bases between. This CDR3 spans 13 amino acids.

The rearrangement joins TRBV20-1 to TRBJ1-5; the match to TRBD1 covers 7 bases. The CDR3 totals 16 residues. The V segment lost 3 bases and the J segment 6 bases; nucleotides outside the gene matches: 14. Germline assignment: CDR1 DFQATT and CDR2 SNEGSKA (reference sequence). The CDR3 loop is CSASRLERGLVQPQHF. In DNA form, the CDR3 reads TGCAGTGCTAGCCGTCTGGAGAGGGGGCTAGTTCAGCCCCAGCATTTT.

The rearrangement links TRBV5-6 to TRBJ1-2, with D uncertain. This CDR3 region has 14 residues. Germline CDR1 SGHDT, CDR2 YYEEEE. V was shortened by 0 bases and J by 8 bases, with 14 bases between the two germline ends. This CDR3 is CASSLARGSGGYTF. The CDR3, as DNA: TGTGCCAGCAGCTTGGCTCGGGGAAGTGGAGGCTACACCTTC.

The CDR3 sequence is CASSLPGLEKLFF. CDR3 DNA: TGTGCCAGCAGTTTGCCCGGGTTGGAAAAACTGTTTTTT. The V gene is TRBV28, the J gene TRBJ1-4, with D hard to call. CDR3 size: 13 residues. V lost 3 bases and J 8 bases, leaving 10 bases between the germline ends. Germline V gene data show CDR1 as MDHEN and CDR2 as SYDVKM.

CDR3 DNA sequence: TGTGCCAGCAGTTTTGTAGTGGGTAGCGGGACACAGATCTCCTACGAGCAGTACTTC. Its translation: CASSFVVGSGTQISYEQYF. J is TRBJ2-7 and V is TRBV2; TRBD2 agrees at 8 bases. The CDR3 totals 19 residues. V trimming: 5 bases; J trimming: 0 bases; junction bases outside the gene matches: 18. Germline V gene data show CDR1 as SNHLY and CDR2 as FYNNEI.

In its sample, this clonotype was seen many times. The J gene is TRBJ1-2, the V gene TRBV5-1; D unresolved. The CDR3 sequence is 12 residues long. The germline V and J ends were trimmed by 4 bases and 8 bases, with 12 bases remaining between them. The germline CDR1 and CDR2 sequences are SGHRS and YFSETQ. The CDR3 is CASSEDPSGYTF. The CDR3 DNA is TGCGCCAGCAGCGAAGACCCGTCGGGCTACACCTTC. Supplemented by reference TRBV5-1 and TRBJ1-2, the full variable domain reads KAGVTQTPRYLIKTRGQQVTLSCSPISGHRSVSWYQQTPGQGLQFLFEYFSETQRNKGNFPGRFSGRQFSNSRSEMNVSTLELGDSALYLCASSEDPSGYTFGSGTRLTVV.

A few counts support this clonotype. This rearrangement joins TRBV12-3 or TRBV12-4 to TRBJ1-2; D remains unclear. This CDR3 comprises 15 residues. The V gene lost 2 bases and the J gene lost 8 bases, with 18 bases spanning the gap. The CDR3 DNA is TGTGCCAGCAGTTTAAGCGGTGGGGAAATGGGCGGCTACACCTTC. Translated: CASSLSGGEMGGYTF.

CDR3 region: CASVGTSFYEQYF. The DNA for the CDR3 is TGTGCCAGCGTGGGGACTAGCTTCTACGAGCAGTACTTC. This rearrangement joins TRBV28 to TRBJ2-7; 9 bases align to TRBD2. Germline lookup yields CDR1 MDHEN and CDR2 SYDVKM. The trim removed 8 bases at V and 3 bases at J, leaving 5 bases unmatched. The CDR3 loop spans 13 amino acids.

This chain connects TRBV7-8 to TRBJ1-2; D is possibly TRBD1 (6 bases). The germline V gene has CDR1 SGHVS and CDR2 FQNEAQ. The CDR3 totals 14 residues. The V end was cut by 5 bases, the J end by 6 bases, with 16 bases between. CDR3 coding DNA: TGTGCCAGCAGCCCTGAACAGGGTCTCCATGGCTACACCTTC. This sequence encodes CASSPEQGLHGYTF.

The CDR3 region has the DNA TGTGCCAGCAGCGATCGGGGAGGTGCCGAGCAGTACTTC. It yields the protein CASSDRGGAEQYF. This sequence joins TRBV12-3 or TRBV12-4 and TRBJ2-7; D might be TRBD2 (6 bases). CDR3 length: 13 amino acids. Trimming pared 6 bases from V and 6 bases from J, leaving 15 bases between.

The sample holds a few counts of this clonotype. V is TRBV3-1 and J is TRBJ2-4; 14 nucleotides line up with TRBD2. Losses at the gene ends were 3 bases for V and 2 bases for J; bases not matched to a gene: 9. This CDR3 comprises 19 residues. Looked up from germline, CDR1 is LGHDT and CDR2 is YNNKEL (reference sequence). In DNA, the CDR3 is TGTGCCAGCAGCCACTCCGGGACTAGCGGGAGCTCAACCAAAAACATTCAGTACTTC. As protein: CASSHSGTSGSSTKNIQYF.

The chain is built from TRBV30 and TRBJ2-7, with a tentative D call TRBD2 (5 bases). Germline V gives CDR1 GTSNPN, CDR2 SVGIG (reference sequence). V was clipped by 2 bases and J by 0 bases, with 8 bases between them. CDR3 length: 13 residues. This CDR3 reads CAWSTRVSYEQYF. CDR3 DNA: TGTGCCTGGAGTACGCGGGTCTCCTACGAGCAGTACTTC.

This clonotype appeared many times. This chain connects TRBV11-2 to TRBJ1-1; D is possibly TRBD1 (5 bases). CDR3 size: 13 residues. The V gene lost 3 bases and the J gene lost 4 bases, with 9 bases spanning the gap. Germline loops: CDR1 SGHAT, CDR2 FQNNGV. CDR3 sequence: CASSFPGRTEAFF. The CDR3 DNA follows: TGTGCCAGCAGCTTTCCGGGGCGCACTGAAGCTTTCTTT.